This TCR beta chain was captured by sequencing in a study of T cell changes during pregnancy in multiple sclerosis. CDR1 and CDR2 (germline): MNHNY, SVGAGI (reference sequence). Germline trimming cut 4 bases from V and 4 bases from J; bases unmatched to any gene: 3. The CDR3 length is 13 residues. The protocol was immunoSEQ multiplex PCR, while the TCRdb copy is restricted to in-frame clones and leaves out a portion. The sample has more than 100,000 clones; roughly nine tenths are singletons. The TCR comes from a female donor with multiple sclerosis, enrolled in a pregnancy study. V usage is TRBV6-6 and J usage is TRBJ1-1, with 7 bases matching TRBD1. Source: peripheral blood, taken after pregnancy. The CDR3 nucleotides are TGTGCCAGCAGTTTTTCAGGGGGCACTGAAGCTTTCTTT. Protein sequence: CASSFSGGTEAFF.